This is a list of T cell receptor beta chains from one sample in a study of shared clonotypes between healthy human individuals. Sequenced by immunoSEQ multiplex PCR; TCRdb stores in-frame clones only, minus some. The sample consists of around 600,000 clones, roughly 95% of them appearing once. Sequencing was performed on naive CD8+ T cells sorted from blood. These receptors were collected from a woman in her twenties or thirties in good health. The CDR3 runs from the conserved cysteine through the conserved F or W. A D gene is named only where the DNA matches it firmly. Clone size is shown for a subset of rows, as once, few, many or a class of expanded clone.

.	TRBV28	once	TRBJ2-1	TGTGCCAGCAGTTTGTTCCGATACAGCTCCTACAATGAGCAGTTCTTC	CASSLFRYSSYNEQFF
TRBD1	TRBV30	.	TRBJ2-7	TGTGCCTGGAGTCCCGGACAGGGCGGCCACGAGCAGTACTTC	CAWSPGQGGHEQYF
TRBD1	TRBV29-1	.	TRBJ2-7	TGCAGCGTGGATACCGGGACAGGGACCTACGAGCAGTACTTC	CSVDTGTGTYEQYF
TRBD1	TRBV10-3	.	TRBJ1-1	TGTGCCATCGGGGGACAGGTTGGAACTGAAGCTTTCTTT	CAIGGQVGTEAFF
TRBD1	TRBV4-1	.	TRBJ1-4	TGCGCCAGCAGCCCTTTACAGGGGGCTGGTGAAAAACTGTTTTTT	CASSPLQGAGEKLFF
.	TRBV14	.	TRBJ2-2	TGTGCCAGCAGCCAATTACCTCATCTCGCGAACACCGGGGAGCTGTTTTTT	CASSQLPHLANTGELFF
.	TRBV7-9	.	TRBJ1-1	TGTGCCAGCAGCTCAGCTCCAGGCGAAGCTTTCTTT	CASSSAPGEAFF
TRBD2	TRBV27	.	TRBJ2-3	TGTGCCAGCAGTTCACCCCTCCTACTAGCGGGGAAGGGAGATACGCAGTATTTT	CASSSPLLLAGKGDTQYF
TRBD2	TRBV5-5	.	TRBJ2-7	TGTGCCAGCAGCTTGGAGACTAGCGGAACCTACGAGCAGTACTTC	CASSLETSGTYEQYF
.	TRBV4-1	.	TRBJ1-1	TGCGCCAGCAGCCAAGAGGGACGTGGGAACACTGAAGCTTTCTTT	CASSQEGRGNTEAFF
.	TRBV7-9	once	TRBJ2-1	TGTGCCAGCAGCCGAGACTGGAATTGGTTCTTC	CASSRDWNWFF
.	TRBV19	.	TRBJ1-5	TGTGCCAGTAGTATTGGCATAGGGGCAGGCAATCAGCCCCAGCATTTT	CASSIGIGAGNQPQHF
.	TRBV7-2	.	TRBJ2-7	TGTGCCAGCAGCTTAGTCCTACCCTACTACGAGCAGTACTTC	CASSLVLPYYEQYF
TRBD1	TRBV27	.	TRBJ1-1	TGTGCCAGCAGTTTATGGCAGGGGGCAACTGAAGCTTTCTTT	CASSLWQGATEAFF
.	TRBV6-5	.	TRBJ2-1	TGTGCCAGCAGCCCCGCAGGAGCTAAGCAGTTCTTC	CASSPAGAKQFF
.	TRBV27	.	TRBJ1-5	TGTGCCAGCAGTGTCCACAGGGATCAGCCCCAGCATTTT	CASSVHRDQPQHF
.	TRBV7-9	few	TRBJ2-7	TGTGCCAGCAGCTGGACGCCCTACGAGCAGTACTTC	CASSWTPYEQYF
.	TRBV28	.	TRBJ1-1	TGTGCCAGCAGTCGGTCAGACATTACAGCTTTCTTT	CASSRSDITAFF
TRBD2	TRBV11-1	.	TRBJ2-7	TGTGCCAGCAGCTCCGGTGTAGCGGGAGTCCCCTACGAGCAGTACTTC	CASSSGVAGVPYEQYF
.	TRBV18	.	TRBJ1-1	TGTGCCAGCTCACGTGGGGGCGTAGAAGGTGAAGCTTTCTTT	CASSRGGVEGEAFF
.	TRBV7-8	.	TRBJ2-3	TGTGCCAGCAGCTCGGGACTCAATACGCAGTATTTT	CASSSGLNTQYF
TRBD2	TRBV4-1	.	TRBJ2-7	TGCGCCAGCAGCCAGGATCGACTAGCGGTCTACGAGCAGTACTTC	CASSQDRLAVYEQYF
TRBD2	TRBV14	.	TRBJ2-1	TGTGCCAGCAGCCCGAGCGGGAGTCGGTACAATGAGCAGTTCTTC	CASSPSGSRYNEQFF
TRBD2	TRBV4-2	.	TRBJ2-2	TGTGCCAGCAGCCAAGAGGGGTTAGCGGGAGAATGGGGCGGGGAGCTGTTTTTT	CASSQEGLAGEWGGELFF
.	TRBV9	.	TRBJ1-1	TGTGCCAGCAGCGGGCACGTCCGGGCCTTT	CASSGHVRAF
.	TRBV29-1	.	TRBJ2-1	TGCAGCGTGGTGGTAGCGATAGGCAATGAGCAGTTCTTC	CSVVVAIGNEQFF
.	TRBV6-5	.	TRBJ2-5	TGTGCCAGCAGTTACTCGTTGGGGGACCAAGAGACCCAGTACTTC	CASSYSLGDQETQYF
.	TRBV7-9	.	TRBJ2-7	TGTGCCAGCAGCACACCCGCAGGTCCTCCGGGCGAGCAGTACTTC	CASSTPAGPPGEQYF
TRBD1	TRBV27	.	TRBJ1-2	TGTGCCAGCAGAATTACAGGGGGCACCTCTGGCTACACCTTC	CASRITGGTSGYTF
.	TRBV20-1	.	TRBJ2-1	TGCAGTGCTAGAGACAATGAGCAGTTCTTC	CSARDNEQFF
.	TRBV4-2	.	TRBJ2-3	TGTGCCAGCAGCCAAGAAAATTCCGGCGGAGTTAGCACAGATACGCAGTATTTT	CASSQENSGGVSTDTQYF
TRBD2	TRBV5-6	.	TRBJ2-1	TGTGCCAGCAGCTTGGTAGCGGGAGGGCCTTACGCAGCCAATGAGCAGTTCTTC	CASSLVAGGPYAANEQFF
.	TRBV6-1	.	TRBJ2-7	TGTGCCAGCAGTGAAGGCCCCTATAAGGACTACGAGCAGTACTTC	CASSEGPYKDYEQYF
TRBD1	TRBV27	.	TRBJ1-6	TGTGCCAGCAGTTTTGGGGGGGACAGGGGCTTCTCACCCCTCCACTTT	CASSFGGDRGFSPLHF
.	TRBV11-2	.	TRBJ2-7	TGTGCCAGCAGCAAGACAGGTAGCGTAGCGGACGAGCAGTACTTC	CASSKTGSVADEQYF
.	TRBV7-9	.	TRBJ2-3	TGTGCCAGCAGCCCCCGCCAGGGGAATTTTGTAGATACGCAGTATTTT	CASSPRQGNFVDTQYF
.	TRBV28	.	TRBJ2-7	TGTGCCAGCAGTTGGCAGGGCTACGAGCAGTACTTC	CASSWQGYEQYF
.	TRBV7-9	.	TRBJ2-1	TGTGCCAGCAGCTTCGGACGAAATGAGCAGTTCTTC	CASSFGRNEQFF
.	TRBV28	.	TRBJ2-7	TGTGCCAGCAGTTTGACCTACGAGCAGTACTTC	CASSLTYEQYF
.	TRBV6-1	.	TRBJ1-2	TGTGCCAGCAGTGAAATTAACAGCTATGGCTACACCTTC	CASSEINSYGYTF
.	TRBV19	.	TRBJ1-5	TGTGCCAGTAGTATAGTTCGGCTGAGAGGCAATCAGCCCCAGCATTTT	CASSIVRLRGNQPQHF
TRBD2	TRBV7-9	.	TRBJ2-3	TGTGCCAGCAGCCACCTCGGGCGGGAGGTTACGCAGTATTTT	CASSHLGREVTQYF
.	TRBV5-4	.	TRBJ1-4	TGTGCCAGCAGCTTGGAGCGGGGGTCGGGAGAAAAACTGTTTTTT	CASSLERGSGEKLFF
.	TRBV7-9	once	TRBJ2-7	TGTGCCAGCAGCTCGCAGACTAGTAACTACGAGCAGTACTTC	CASSSQTSNYEQYF
.	TRBV28	.	TRBJ2-3	TGTGCCAGCAGTTCGTCAGGCGAAGGTTGGGGAGATACGCAGTATTTT	CASSSSGEGWGDTQYF
.	TRBV9	.	TRBJ2-5	TGTGCCAGCAGCGTAGGTAACCCCGATGAGACCCAGTACTTC	CASSVGNPDETQYF
.	TRBV7-6	.	TRBJ2-2	TGTGCCAGCACGGGACCCTACACCGGGGAGCTGTTTTTT	CASTGPYTGELFF
TRBD1	TRBV7-9	.	TRBJ2-3	TGTGCCACCCCAGGGGGACGTCTCCGCACAGATACGCAGTATTTT	CATPGGRLRTDTQYF